These T cell receptor beta chains were read from a single sample in a study of early T cells in non-severe SARS-CoV-2 infection. TCRdb called the 5' RACE reads again in MiXCR, with one record for every CDR3 protein. The data hold around 46,000 distinct CDR3 sequences, with 5.6% observed a single time. Sequencing was performed on whole blood. Receptors originate from an adult who was a healthcare worker with PCR-confirmed SARS-CoV-2 infection or an uninfected control (not recorded which). The CDR3 runs from the conserved cysteine through the conserved F or W. Fields, in order: clone size, V gene, D gene, J gene, CDR3 protein, CDR3 DNA. The D gene is left open where the match is weak. Clone size is not always given. Where it is, it says once, few, many or a class for expanded clones.

clone size: many
V gene: TRBV29-1
D gene: -
J gene: TRBJ2-7
CDR3 protein: CSVEEPGSSYEQYF
CDR3 DNA: TGCAGCGTTGAAGAACCCGGTAGCTCCTACGAGCAGTACTTC

clone size: many
V gene: TRBV2
D gene: -
J gene: TRBJ2-7
CDR3 protein: CASSAWRFSYEQYF
CDR3 DNA: TGTGCCAGCAGTGCGTGGCGGTTCTCCTACGAGCAGTACTTC

clone size: many
V gene: TRBV11-2
D gene: -
J gene: TRBJ1-3
CDR3 protein: CASSLMGKSGNTIYF
CDR3 DNA: TGTGCCAGCAGTTTAATGGGGAAATCTGGAAACACCATATATTTT

clone size: many
V gene: TRBV30
D gene: -
J gene: TRBJ2-5
CDR3 protein: CAWSVRARETQYF
CDR3 DNA: TGTGCCTGGAGTGTAAGAGCGAGGGAGACCCAGTACTTC

clone size: many
V gene: TRBV7-9
D gene: -
J gene: TRBJ2-3
CDR3 protein: CASSLVQGLYTDTQYF
CDR3 DNA: TGTGCCAGCAGCTTAGTGCAGGGATTGTACACAGATACGCAGTATTTT

clone size: many
V gene: TRBV29-1
D gene: TRBD1
J gene: TRBJ2-1
CDR3 protein: CSVPGTGGKEQFF
CDR3 DNA: TGCAGCGTGCCCGGGACAGGGGGCAAAGAGCAGTTCTTC

clone size: few
V gene: TRBV4-1
D gene: TRBD2
J gene: TRBJ2-1
CDR3 protein: CASSHPTGASGGHSYNEQFF
CDR3 DNA: TGCGCCAGCAGCCACCCCACGGGGGCTAGCGGGGGACACTCCTACAATGAGCAGTTCTTC

clone size: many
V gene: TRBV7-9
D gene: -
J gene: TRBJ2-6
CDR3 protein: CASSLPGNPGANVLTF
CDR3 DNA: TGTGCCAGCAGCTTACCGGGGAACCCTGGGGCCAACGTCCTGACTTTC

clone size: many
V gene: TRBV20-1
D gene: -
J gene: TRBJ1-1
CDR3 protein: CSARGRALGNTEAFF
CDR3 DNA: TGCAGTGCTAGAGGCAGGGCTCTGGGAAACACTGAAGCTTTCTTT

clone size: few
V gene: TRBV3-1
D gene: -
J gene: TRBJ1-2
CDR3 protein: CASSHRQSKHYGYTF
CDR3 DNA: TGTGCCAGCAGCCACCGACAGTCCAAGCACTATGGCTACACCTTC

clone size: few
V gene: TRBV7-2
D gene: TRBD1
J gene: TRBJ2-7
CDR3 protein: CASSSTDRDYEQYF
CDR3 DNA: TGTGCCAGCAGCTCGACGGACAGGGACTACGAGCAGTACTTC

clone size: many
V gene: TRBV2
D gene: -
J gene: TRBJ2-7
CDR3 protein: CASSHTLGHEQYF
CDR3 DNA: TGTGCCAGCAGCCACACACTCGGACACGAGCAGTACTTC

clone size: many
V gene: TRBV5-1
D gene: -
J gene: TRBJ2-3
CDR3 protein: CASSHGRAQGTDTQYF
CDR3 DNA: TGCGCCAGCAGCCACGGGCGGGCCCAGGGGACAGATACGCAGTATTTT

clone size: many
V gene: TRBV10-2
D gene: TRBD2
J gene: TRBJ2-5
CDR3 protein: CASSESVTASGRETQYF
CDR3 DNA: TGCGCCAGCAGTGAGTCGGTAACGGCTAGCGGGAGGGAGACCCAGTACTTC

clone size: -
V gene: TRBV6-2/TRBV6-3
D gene: -
J gene: TRBJ1-5
CDR3 protein: CASTKGNQPQHF
CDR3 DNA: TGTGCCAGCACCAAGGGAAATCAGCCCCAGCATTTT

clone size: -
V gene: TRBV2
D gene: -
J gene: TRBJ1-2
CDR3 protein: CASSEGGGSPIGYTF
CDR3 DNA: TGTGCCAGCAGTGAAGGTGGCGGCAGCCCTATTGGCTACACCTTC

clone size: -
V gene: TRBV19
D gene: -
J gene: TRBJ2-3
CDR3 protein: CASKTYGASGTQYF
CDR3 DNA: TGTGCCAGCAAAACCTATGGGGCTTCGGGTACGCAGTATTTT

clone size: many
V gene: TRBV20-1
D gene: TRBD2
J gene: TRBJ2-7
CDR3 protein: CSARAGTSGFTYEQYF
CDR3 DNA: TGCAGTGCTAGAGCCGGGACTAGCGGGTTCACCTACGAGCAGTACTTC

clone size: -
V gene: TRBV6-6
D gene: -
J gene: TRBJ1-1
CDR3 protein: CANTRRTEAFF
CDR3 DNA: TGTGCCAACACCCGGAGGACTGAAGCTTTCTTT

clone size: many
V gene: TRBV24-1
D gene: -
J gene: TRBJ2-3
CDR3 protein: CATSDRVTDTQYF
CDR3 DNA: TGTGCCACCAGTGATCGCGTAACAGATACGCAGTATTTT

clone size: few
V gene: TRBV3-1
D gene: -
J gene: TRBJ2-1
CDR3 protein: CASSQRDPRGWEQFF
CDR3 DNA: TGTGCCAGCAGCCAAAGGGACCCCCGCGGGTGGGAGCAGTTCTTC

clone size: many
V gene: TRBV19
D gene: -
J gene: TRBJ2-7
CDR3 protein: CASSIREEQYF
CDR3 DNA: TGTGCCAGTAGTATTCGGGAGGAGCAGTACTTC

clone size: -
V gene: TRBV30
D gene: -
J gene: TRBJ1-1
CDR3 protein: CAWDIKFTEAFF
CDR3 DNA: TGTGCCTGGGACATTAAATTCACTGAAGCTTTCTTT

clone size: many
V gene: TRBV30
D gene: -
J gene: TRBJ2-4
CDR3 protein: CAWSHGAAENIQYF
CDR3 DNA: TGTGCCTGGAGTCACGGGGCGGCAGAAAACATTCAGTACTTC

clone size: few
V gene: TRBV3-1
D gene: -
J gene: TRBJ2-7
CDR3 protein: CASRGSDRDGQYF
CDR3 DNA: TGTGCCAGCAGAGGATCCGACCGGGACGGGCAGTACTTC

clone size: many
V gene: TRBV20-1
D gene: TRBD1
J gene: TRBJ2-3
CDR3 protein: CSGFSPGQGNADTQYF
CDR3 DNA: TGCAGTGGCTTCTCTCCGGGACAGGGAAATGCAGATACGCAGTATTTT

clone size: many
V gene: TRBV9
D gene: -
J gene: TRBJ2-3
CDR3 protein: CASSVGSTDTQYF
CDR3 DNA: TGTGCCAGCAGCGTAGGCAGCACAGATACGCAGTATTTT

clone size: many
V gene: TRBV9
D gene: TRBD2
J gene: TRBJ2-1
CDR3 protein: CASSASRLAGALNEQFF
CDR3 DNA: TGTGCCAGCAGCGCGAGCCGACTAGCGGGAGCCTTGAATGAGCAGTTCTTC

clone size: -
V gene: TRBV20-1
D gene: -
J gene: TRBJ2-7
CDR3 protein: CSARDSRHEQYF
CDR3 DNA: TGCAGTGCTAGGGACAGTCGCCACGAGCAGTACTTC

clone size: -
V gene: TRBV20-1
D gene: TRBD2
J gene: TRBJ2-7
CDR3 protein: CSARDGGTYEQYF
CDR3 DNA: TGCAGTGCTAGAGACGGGGGGACCTACGAGCAGTACTTC

clone size: many
V gene: TRBV6-1
D gene: -
J gene: TRBJ1-2
CDR3 protein: CASNHREGYGYTF
CDR3 DNA: TGTGCCAGCAACCACAGGGAGGGCTATGGCTACACCTTC

clone size: -
V gene: TRBV6-6
D gene: TRBD1
J gene: TRBJ2-7
CDR3 protein: CASSYSGTGLYEQYF
CDR3 DNA: TGTGCCAGCAGTTACTCCGGGACAGGGCTCTACGAGCAGTACTTC

clone size: many
V gene: TRBV7-2
D gene: TRBD1
J gene: TRBJ2-1
CDR3 protein: CASSSQGVGEQFF
CDR3 DNA: TGTGCCAGCAGCTCCCAGGGGGTAGGGGAGCAGTTCTTC

clone size: -
V gene: TRBV3-1
D gene: -
J gene: TRBJ1-6
CDR3 protein: CASSQVGDPLHF
CDR3 DNA: TGTGCCAGCAGCCAAGTCGGGGACCCCCTCCACTTT

clone size: many
V gene: TRBV20-1
D gene: -
J gene: TRBJ2-7
CDR3 protein: CSAEGERAPYEQYF
CDR3 DNA: TGCAGTGCTGAGGGGGAGAGGGCTCCCTACGAGCAGTACTTC

clone size: many
V gene: TRBV4-2
D gene: TRBD2
J gene: TRBJ2-3
CDR3 protein: CASSQPLAGGTDTQYF
CDR3 DNA: TGTGCCAGCAGCCAGCCCCTAGCGGGAGGCACAGATACGCAGTATTTT

clone size: many
V gene: TRBV4-1
D gene: -
J gene: TRBJ1-5
CDR3 protein: CASSHLGTGGNQPQHF
CDR3 DNA: TGCGCCAGCAGCCACCTAGGAACGGGCGGCAATCAGCCCCAGCATTTT

clone size: -
V gene: TRBV29-1
D gene: -
J gene: TRBJ2-2
CDR3 protein: CSVSRTGELFF
CDR3 DNA: TGCAGCGTGTCCCGCACCGGGGAGCTGTTTTTT

clone size: many
V gene: TRBV9
D gene: -
J gene: TRBJ1-2
CDR3 protein: CASSAKTVSGYTF
CDR3 DNA: TGTGCCAGCAGCGCCAAAACAGTGAGCGGCTACACCTTC

clone size: many
V gene: TRBV3-1
D gene: -
J gene: TRBJ2-7
CDR3 protein: CASSQERGGLNEQYF
CDR3 DNA: TGTGCCAGCAGCCAAGAAAGGGGTGGACTTAACGAGCAGTACTTC

clone size: few
V gene: TRBV6-5
D gene: -
J gene: TRBJ1-5
CDR3 protein: CASRRNAGVDSNQPQHF
CDR3 DNA: TGTGCCAGCAGGCGCAACGCAGGGGTTGATAGCAATCAGCCCCAGCATTTT

clone size: many
V gene: TRBV13
D gene: -
J gene: TRBJ1-2
CDR3 protein: CASLERDTNPYGYTF
CDR3 DNA: TGTGCCAGCCTTGAGCGGGACACAAACCCCTATGGCTACACCTTC

clone size: many
V gene: TRBV27
D gene: -
J gene: TRBJ2-6
CDR3 protein: CASGPGSSGANVLTF
CDR3 DNA: TGTGCCAGCGGGCCAGGGTCGTCTGGGGCCAACGTCCTGACTTTC

clone size: many
V gene: TRBV7-9
D gene: -
J gene: TRBJ1-2
CDR3 protein: CASSLGTGWHGYTF
CDR3 DNA: TGTGCCAGCAGCTTAGGAACAGGGTGGCATGGCTACACCTTC

clone size: many
V gene: TRBV30
D gene: -
J gene: TRBJ1-2
CDR3 protein: CAWSGGDGYTF
CDR3 DNA: TGTGCCTGGAGCGGAGGAGATGGCTACACCTTC

clone size: many
V gene: TRBV4-1
D gene: -
J gene: TRBJ2-7
CDR3 protein: CASSQEPTGPFYEQYF
CDR3 DNA: TGCGCCAGCAGCCAAGAACCGACAGGTCCGTTCTACGAGCAGTACTTC

clone size: few
V gene: TRBV2
D gene: -
J gene: TRBJ2-1
CDR3 protein: CASRPNLNNEQFF
CDR3 DNA: TGTGCCAGCAGACCTAATCTGAACAATGAGCAGTTCTTC

clone size: -
V gene: TRBV5-4
D gene: TRBD1
J gene: TRBJ2-7
CDR3 protein: CASSLGQGSSYEQYF
CDR3 DNA: TGTGCCAGCAGCCTAGGACAGGGTTCCTCCTACGAGCAGTACTTC

clone size: many
V gene: TRBV5-1
D gene: -
J gene: TRBJ1-1
CDR3 protein: CASSFSDATEAFF
CDR3 DNA: TGCGCCAGCAGTTTTTCGGACGCTACTGAAGCTTTCTTT

clone size: many
V gene: TRBV12-3/TRBV12-4
D gene: -
J gene: TRBJ2-2
CDR3 protein: CASSRANTGELFF
CDR3 DNA: TGTGCCAGCAGCAGGGCGAACACCGGGGAGCTGTTTTTT

clone size: many
V gene: TRBV20-1
D gene: -
J gene: TRBJ2-7
CDR3 protein: CSAPGTSLMTYEQYF
CDR3 DNA: TGCAGTGCTCCCGGGACAAGCCTGATGACCTACGAGCAGTACTTC

clone size: -
V gene: TRBV5-1
D gene: -
J gene: TRBJ1-1
CDR3 protein: CASSPDRMNTEAFF
CDR3 DNA: TGCGCCAGCAGCCCTGACAGGATGAACACTGAAGCTTTCTTT

clone size: many
V gene: TRBV7-6
D gene: TRBD2
J gene: TRBJ2-1
CDR3 protein: CASSFAGDLRVEQFF
CDR3 DNA: TGTGCCAGCAGCTTCGCGGGGGACCTACGGGTTGAGCAGTTCTTC

clone size: many
V gene: TRBV6-2/TRBV6-3
D gene: -
J gene: TRBJ2-7
CDR3 protein: CASRRDRDGAYEQYF
CDR3 DNA: TGTGCCAGCAGACGTGACCGGGACGGAGCCTACGAGCAGTACTTC